Listed below are T cell receptor beta chains from one sample, sequenced in a study of cytomegalovirus exposure and HLA in healthy donors. The data were produced by immunoSEQ multiplex PCR, yet TCRdb's version contains in-frame clones alone and is incomplete. This table has 110,000 or so clones, roughly 70% appearing once. The sequenced material came from PBMCs. Receptors were obtained from a woman aged 40 to 50 in good health and CMV-seropositive. The CDR3 runs from the conserved cysteine through the conserved F or W. D genes are given only for firm matches. Some rows have no size entry. The others give once, few or many, or a class for an expanded clone.

TRBV15	15	TRBJ2-2	NA	NA	CATSEGKGGTGELFF	TGTGCCACCAGCGAGGGGAAAGGGGGCACCGGGGAGCTGTTTTTT
TRBV25-1	13	TRBJ2-7	NA	NA	CASSEVGGYEQYF	TGTGCCAGCAGTGAAGTCGGGGGATACGAGCAGTACTTC
TRBV7-6	15	TRBJ2-2	NA	NA	CASSPLTGNTGELFF	TGTGCCAGCAGCCCACTGACAGGGAACACCGGGGAGCTGTTTTTT
TRBV4-3	17	TRBJ2-6	NA	NA	CASSQEAFSTGANVLTF	TGCGCCAGCAGCCAAGAGGCTTTTTCAACTGGGGCCAACGTCCTGACTTTC
TRBV14	16	TRBJ2-7	TRBD1	NA	CASSLRGTGGRYEQYF	TGTGCCAGCAGCTTACGAGGGACAGGGGGCCGCTACGAGCAGTACTTC
TRBV13	15	TRBJ2-1	TRBD2	NA	CASSYSGGAYNEQFF	TGTGCCAGCAGCTATAGCGGGGGGGCCTACAATGAGCAGTTCTTC
TRBV7-9	13	TRBJ1-1	NA	NA	CASTEPGNSRAFF	TGTGCCAGCACCGAACCAGGGAACAGCCGGGCTTTCTTT
TRBV5-4	15	TRBJ1-2	NA	NA	CASSLGTGNYYGYTF	TGTGCCAGCAGCTTGGGTACAGGGAATTACTATGGCTACACCTTC
TRBV7-9	14	TRBJ1-1	TRBD1	NA	CATMTGELYTEAFF	TGTGCCACCATGACAGGGGAGCTGTACACTGAAGCTTTCTTT
TRBV27	15	TRBJ2-7	TRBD1	NA	CASSLLGQGTYEQYF	TGTGCCAGCAGTTTATTGGGACAGGGTACCTACGAGCAGTACTTC
TRBV9	19	TRBJ1-3	NA	NA	CASSFRGSYQTSSGNTIYF	TGTGCCAGCAGCTTTCGAGGCAGCTACCAAACTAGCTCTGGAAACACCATATATTTT
TRBV4-1	15	TRBJ2-7	NA	few	CASSQGRGGNYEQYF	TGCGCCAGCAGCCAAGGAAGGGGGGGAAACTACGAGCAGTACTTC
TRBV28	15	TRBJ1-2	NA	NA	CASSLSGAFGYGYTF	TGTGCCAGCAGTTTGTCAGGGGCCTTTGGCTATGGCTACACCTTC
TRBV7-8	16	TRBJ1-2	TRBD1	NA	CASSFIMDRANYGYTF	TGTGCCAGCAGCTTCATTATGGACAGGGCTAACTATGGCTACACCTTC
TRBV4-2	14	TRBJ2-2	NA	NA	CASSPQGNTGELFF	TGTGCCAGCAGCCCCCAGGGGAACACCGGGGAGCTGTTTTTT
TRBV7-2	16	TRBJ1-1	TRBD1	NA	CASSRTGGLMNTEAFF	TGTGCCAGCAGCAGGACAGGGGGCCTGATGAACACTGAAGCTTTCTTT
TRBV4-1	16	TRBJ2-7	TRBD2	NA	CASSQVLSGGHYEQYF	TGCGCCAGCAGCCAAGTGCTTAGCGGGGGGCACTACGAGCAGTACTTC
TRBV7-9	12	TRBJ1-1	NA	NA	CASAGSVFEAFF	TGTGCCAGCGCCGGGTCCGTTTTTGAAGCTTTCTTT
TRBV9	15	TRBJ1-1	TRBD1	NA	CASSSGQLVNTEAFF	TGTGCCAGCAGCTCGGGACAGTTGGTGAACACTGAAGCTTTCTTT
TRBV7-2	13	TRBJ2-7	NA	NA	CASSWRQGGEQYF	TGTGCCAGCAGCTGGAGGCAGGGGGGCGAGCAGTACTTC
TRBV10-1	21	TRBJ2-2	NA	NA	CASSGPLRQGIQRPNTGELFF	TGCGCCAGCAGTGGTCCACTCCGGCAGGGGATCCAAAGGCCTAACACCGGGGAGCTGTTTTTT
TRBV7-9	15	TRBJ2-7	TRBD1	NA	CASSLGQGAYYEQYF	TGTGCCAGCAGCTTAGGACAGGGGGCTTACTACGAGCAGTACTTC
TRBV29-1	13	TRBJ2-7	TRBD1	NA	CSVRTGRTYEQYF	TGCAGCGTTCGGACAGGACGTACCTACGAGCAGTACTTC
TRBV5-4	16	TRBJ2-3	NA	NA	CASSPSLEMSTDTQYF	TGTGCCAGCAGCCCCTCGTTGGAGATGAGCACAGATACGCAGTATTTT
TRBV7-9	17	TRBJ2-3	NA	NA	CASSSRLGSSGTDTQYF	TGTGCCAGCAGCTCTAGGCTGGGTTCGAGCGGCACAGATACGCAGTATTTT
TRBV13	16	TRBJ2-3	NA	NA	CASSFEGESSTDTQYF	TGTGCCAGCAGCTTCGAGGGGGAGTCGAGCACAGATACGCAGTATTTT
TRBV11-2	12	TRBJ1-5	NA	NA	CASSLDERTQHF	TGTGCCAGCAGCTTAGACGAGAGGACCCAGCATTTT
TRBV29-1	13	TRBJ2-7	NA	few	CSVAGRVTYEQYF	TGCAGCGTTGCAGGCAGGGTAACCTACGAGCAGTACTTC
TRBV29-1	13	TRBJ1-1	NA	NA	CSETTGSNTEAFF	TGCAGCGAAACAACAGGATCCAACACTGAAGCTTTCTTT
TRBV9	13	TRBJ2-2	TRBD2	once	CATRGENTGELFF	TGTGCCACGCGGGGGGAGAACACCGGGGAGCTGTTTTTT
TRBV27	15	TRBJ2-5	TRBD2	once	CASSTKAGGGKTQYF	TGTGCCAGCAGTACCAAAGCGGGAGGAGGGAAGACCCAGTACTTC
TRBV9	13	TRBJ2-5	NA	NA	CASSVDSRETQYF	TGTGCCAGCAGCGTGGACAGCCGCGAGACCCAGTACTTC
TRBV19	15	TRBJ1-4	NA	NA	CASNPGRRGNEKLFF	TGTGCCAGTAATCCGGGTCGGCGGGGTAATGAAAAACTGTTTTTT
TRBV19	14	TRBJ2-3	NA	NA	CASTYASSTDTQYF	TGTGCCAGTACCTACGCCTCTAGCACAGATACGCAGTATTTT
TRBV4-3	18	TRBJ2-3	TRBD2	NA	CASSHGTSGRGSTDTQYF	TGCGCCAGCAGCCACGGGACTAGCGGGAGAGGGAGCACAGATACGCAGTATTTT
TRBV4-2	13	TRBJ1-4	NA	NA	CASSQDLNEKLFF	TGTGCCAGCAGCCAAGACCTTAATGAAAAACTGTTTTTT
TRBV29-1	12	TRBJ1-2	NA	NA	CSVVAGGNGYTF	TGCAGCGTTGTAGCTGGGGGGAATGGCTACACCTTC
TRBV30	14	TRBJ2-2	NA	NA	CAWSVSGIVGELFF	TGTGCCTGGAGTGTATCCGGGATAGTCGGGGAGCTGTTTTTT
TRBV6-1	17	TRBJ1-6	NA	NA	CASSGGLGTVPRSPLHF	TGTGCCAGCAGTGGGGGGCTGGGGACGGTCCCCAGGTCACCCCTCCACTTT
TRBV5-4	14	TRBJ2-3	NA	NA	CASRRASTTDTQYF	TGTGCCAGCAGGCGGGCAAGTACCACAGATACGCAGTATTTT
TRBV30	15	TRBJ2-5	TRBD2	NA	CAWREGTRVQETQYF	TGTGCCTGGAGAGAAGGGACTAGGGTACAAGAGACCCAGTACTTC
TRBV27	16	TRBJ2-2	TRBD1	NA	CASSFRTGRVPGELFF	TGTGCCAGCAGTTTCCGGACAGGGCGAGTCCCCGGGGAGCTGTTTTTT
TRBV4-1	15	TRBJ2-7	NA	NA	CASSRASGPNYEQYF	TGCGCCAGCAGCCGGGCCAGCGGGCCGAACTACGAGCAGTACTTC
TRBV10-3	15	TRBJ1-5	NA	NA	CAISESTRSNQPQHF	TGTGCCATCAGTGAGTCGACGAGGAGCAATCAGCCCCAGCATTTT
TRBV7-2	15	TRBJ1-6	TRBD1	NA	CASSAWTGGNSPLHF	TGTGCCAGCAGCGCCTGGACAGGCGGTAATTCACCCCTCCACTTT